This T cell receptor beta chain was sequenced for a study of blood T cells in healthy people across ages. For the second PCR, which ran for about 6 to 11 cycles, a sample-barcoded 5' primer and a J-beta primer mix were used. MiXCR, run by TCRdb on the 5' RACE reads, gives a single entry per CDR3 protein. The profile shows approximately 770,000 distinct CDR3 sequences, about three fifths of them singletons. The germline gives CDR1 SQVTM, CDR2 ANQGSEA. This CDR3 has 12 residues. There are a few counts of this clonotype. Its antigen is still unknown. Study outcomes and limitations: The study found TCR beta diversity correlated strongly with naive T cell percentage.

The J gene is TRBJ2-5, the V gene TRBV29-1; D is uncertain. The closer fit of TRBJ2-7 to the DNA end suggests the J call may be wrong. This clonotype was obtained from a man aged 30 to 39 in good health. Sequenced material: blood. The CDR3 DNA reads as TGCAGTGTACGGTTTATTGGCTCCGAGCAGTACTTC. Protein sequence: CSVRFIGSEQYF.